The 9 T cell receptor beta chains below were found in one sample sequenced in a study of blood T cells in healthy people across ages. With a J-beta primer mix and a sample-barcoded 5' primer, a second PCR ran about 6 to 11 cycles. TCRdb fed the 5' RACE reads into MiXCR, producing one record per CDR3 protein. The sample yields some 1,500,000 distinct CDR3 sequences, around 40% seen once. Sequences were obtained from blood. These receptors originate from a woman aged 18-29 years in good health.

The genes are TRBV5-1 and TRBJ2-2; D assignment may be TRBD1 or TRBD2 (5 bases each). The V and J ends lost 3 bases and 2 bases respectively, with 11 bases between them. CDR3 length equals 15 residues. Per germline, CDR1 SGHRS and CDR2 YFSETQ. The chain's CDR3 is CASSSGRPNTGELFF. CDR3 DNA: TGCGCCAGCAGCTCGGGACGGCCTAACACCGGGGAGCTGTTTTTT.

V and J are TRBV28 and TRBJ2-7, with TRBD2 matching 15 bases. V was pared by 5 bases and J by 7 bases, with 15 bases of the junction left unmatched. The CDR3 runs 18 residues. The germline CDR1 and CDR2 sequences are MDHEN and SYDVKM. The CDR3 loop is CASSPIRTSGRVGNEQYF. The CDR3 region has the DNA TGTGCCAGCAGTCCAATTCGGACTAGCGGGAGGGTGGGCAATGAGCAGTACTTC.

The chain carries TRBV12-3 or TRBV12-4 and TRBJ2-5, with 7 bases that match TRBD1. The CDR3 is 14 residues long. After removal of 4 bases from V and 5 bases from J, the junction contained 7 bases not matched to a gene. CDR3 nucleotides: TGTGCCAGCAGTTCCTCACAGGGGCGGGAGACCCAGTACTTC. The encoded protein is CASSSSQGRETQYF.

This clonotype occurred a few times. V gene TRBV29-1 combines with J gene TRBJ1-2; the D is unclear. V was clipped by 4 bases and J by 3 bases, with 6 bases between them. Germline CDR1 and CDR2: SQVTM and ANQGSEA. The CDR3 spans 11 residues. CDR3 in amino acids: CSVVEDYGYTF. CDR3 nucleotide sequence: TGCAGCGTTGTAGAGGACTATGGCTACACCTTC.

This clonotype was counted once. The rearrangement uses TRBV12-3 or TRBV12-4 and TRBJ2-7; D possibly uses TRBD1 or TRBD2 (6 bases each). The germline V and J ends were trimmed by 3 bases and 7 bases, with 19 bases remaining between them. The CDR3 contains 15 residues. The chain's CDR3 is CASSLHGGPYNEQYF. CDR3 in DNA: TGTGCCAGCAGTTTGCACGGGGGCCCCTACAATGAGCAGTACTTC.

The V call is TRBV20-1, the J call TRBJ1-1, with D unresolved. CDR1 DFQATT and CDR2 SNEGSKA come from the germline V gene (reference sequence). The V end lost 3 bases, the J end lost 4 bases, and 12 bases lay between the germline ends. This CDR3 spans 13 amino acids. The CDR3, as DNA: TGCAGTGCTAGCGGGCATTCAACCACTGAAGCTTTCTTT. Protein: CSASGHSTTEAFF.

CDR3 DNA sequence: TGTGCCAGCAGCTCCATTGGGAATCAGCCCCAGCATTTT. This codes for CASSSIGNQPQHF. The rearrangement joins TRBV7-2 to TRBJ1-5; the D is unclear. Germline assignment: CDR1 SGHTA and CDR2 FQGNSA. The CDR3 spans 13 residues. V lost 4 bases to trimming and J lost 4 bases, with 8 bases between them.

With regard to this clonotype: Given a much more abundant clone one base away, this may be a read error. V is TRBV12-3 or TRBV12-4 and J is TRBJ1-2, with D perhaps matching TRBD1 (5 bases). The CDR3 loop spans 13 amino acids. V lost 10 bases and J lost 7, with 19 bases in between. CDR3 region: CAIRPQGAGGYTF. The DNA for the CDR3 is TGTGCCATCAGACCTCAAGGGGCAGGTGGCTACACCTTC.

The table lists this clonotype with many counts. The chain combines TRBV10-3 with TRBJ2-1; 8 bases match TRBD2. CDR1 and CDR2 from the germline V gene are ENHRY and SYGVKD. This CDR3 spans 16 amino acids. Trimming cost V 1 base and J 5 bases; bases outside gene matches: 7. CDR3 sequence reads: CAISEWVGGAHNEQFF. The CDR3 DNA reads TGTGCCATCAGTGAGTGGGTCGGGGGGGCCCACAATGAGCAGTTCTTC.